The rows below give T cell receptor beta chains drawn from one sample of a study of blood T cell repertoires in COVID-19. The assay was immunoSEQ multiplex PCR, and TCRdb's table has in-frame clones only and misses some. The table shows tens of thousands of clones, with about 88% occurring only once. The sample consisted of peripheral blood. The receptors derive from a man aged 80 or over with active or convalescent COVID-19. Both conserved end residues are part of each CDR3. Each record gives: J gene, V gene, D gene, clone size, CDR3 protein. A D gene is named only where the DNA matches it firmly. Some rows mark clone size as missing; the rest say once, few, many or name a class of expanded clone.

>TRBJ2-1|TRBV11-2|.|.
CASSFARGSYNEQFF
>TRBJ2-1|TRBV19|.|.
CASSIDSRAIHNEQFF
>TRBJ2-1|TRBV6-5|TRBD2|.
CASSLGLALHNEQFF
>TRBJ2-3|TRBV27|TRBD1|once
CASSSGTAGDTQYF
>TRBJ2-3|TRBV9|.|.
CASSVEPGTDTQYF
>TRBJ2-1|TRBV3-1/TRBV3-2|.|.
CASSHGRLTKAEQFF
>TRBJ2-3|TRBV5-4|.|once
CASSLAQGRSTDTQYF
>TRBJ1-1|TRBV6-5|.|.
CASSTRGLGEAFF
>TRBJ2-5|TRBV5-5|TRBD1|.
CASSKRDRSQETQYF
>TRBJ1-4|TRBV12-3/TRBV12-4|.|.
CASSPPGEKLFF
>TRBJ2-3|TRBV7-2|TRBD2|.
CASSLDNYSAGEDTQYF
>TRBJ2-2|TRBV18|.|once
CASSQQGTGELFF
>TRBJ1-5|TRBV7-2|.|.
CASSFGQPYSNQPQHF
>TRBJ2-5|TRBV11-3|TRBD1|.
CASSQRTGVQETQYF
>TRBJ1-5|TRBV19|TRBD1|once
CASSIAGTGIQPQHF
>TRBJ2-2|TRBV24-1|TRBD2|.
CATSLGGTSNTGELFF
>TRBJ2-1|TRBV5-4|TRBD2|.
CASSLGSGVGNEQFF
>TRBJ2-1|TRBV7-3|TRBD2|.
CASSPGRAPYNEQFF
>TRBJ2-1|TRBV24-1|.|.
CATSDQAGAGPNAEQFF
>TRBJ1-2|TRBV25-1|.|.
CASSPAIGGNYGYTF
>TRBJ2-5|TRBV2|.|.
CASSPTTPAQYF
>TRBJ1-5|TRBV18|.|.
CASSKWAGDQPQHF
>TRBJ2-5|TRBV4-2|.|.
CASSPYSGGTKETQYF
>TRBJ2-3|TRBV19|.|.
CASSGRTATDTQYF
>TRBJ2-4|TRBV19|.|few
CASSTAGRLSTKNIQYF
>TRBJ2-1|TRBV6-5|TRBD1|.
CASMDRGPYNEQFF
>TRBJ1-3|TRBV27|.|.
CASSLNGDTGVTIYF
>TRBJ2-6|TRBV7-2|.|.
CASSLGHSLGANVLTF
>TRBJ2-1|TRBV18|TRBD1|.
CASSPLDRANEQFF
>TRBJ2-1|TRBV5-1|.|.
CASSLSGYNEQFF
>TRBJ1-2|TRBV28|.|.
CASRLQGYIGYTF
>TRBJ1-5|TRBV6-6|.|.
CASRSSQGSNQPQHF
>TRBJ2-5|TRBV5-4|.|.
CASSLAGTQETQYF
>TRBJ1-1|TRBV2|.|once
CASSGQFGMNTEAFF
>TRBJ1-5|TRBV6-1|TRBD1|.
CASSDVWDSHQPQHF
>TRBJ1-3|TRBV19|.|.
CATMSSGNTIYF
>TRBJ2-3|TRBV5-1|TRBD2|.
CASSLTTSGGTDTQYF